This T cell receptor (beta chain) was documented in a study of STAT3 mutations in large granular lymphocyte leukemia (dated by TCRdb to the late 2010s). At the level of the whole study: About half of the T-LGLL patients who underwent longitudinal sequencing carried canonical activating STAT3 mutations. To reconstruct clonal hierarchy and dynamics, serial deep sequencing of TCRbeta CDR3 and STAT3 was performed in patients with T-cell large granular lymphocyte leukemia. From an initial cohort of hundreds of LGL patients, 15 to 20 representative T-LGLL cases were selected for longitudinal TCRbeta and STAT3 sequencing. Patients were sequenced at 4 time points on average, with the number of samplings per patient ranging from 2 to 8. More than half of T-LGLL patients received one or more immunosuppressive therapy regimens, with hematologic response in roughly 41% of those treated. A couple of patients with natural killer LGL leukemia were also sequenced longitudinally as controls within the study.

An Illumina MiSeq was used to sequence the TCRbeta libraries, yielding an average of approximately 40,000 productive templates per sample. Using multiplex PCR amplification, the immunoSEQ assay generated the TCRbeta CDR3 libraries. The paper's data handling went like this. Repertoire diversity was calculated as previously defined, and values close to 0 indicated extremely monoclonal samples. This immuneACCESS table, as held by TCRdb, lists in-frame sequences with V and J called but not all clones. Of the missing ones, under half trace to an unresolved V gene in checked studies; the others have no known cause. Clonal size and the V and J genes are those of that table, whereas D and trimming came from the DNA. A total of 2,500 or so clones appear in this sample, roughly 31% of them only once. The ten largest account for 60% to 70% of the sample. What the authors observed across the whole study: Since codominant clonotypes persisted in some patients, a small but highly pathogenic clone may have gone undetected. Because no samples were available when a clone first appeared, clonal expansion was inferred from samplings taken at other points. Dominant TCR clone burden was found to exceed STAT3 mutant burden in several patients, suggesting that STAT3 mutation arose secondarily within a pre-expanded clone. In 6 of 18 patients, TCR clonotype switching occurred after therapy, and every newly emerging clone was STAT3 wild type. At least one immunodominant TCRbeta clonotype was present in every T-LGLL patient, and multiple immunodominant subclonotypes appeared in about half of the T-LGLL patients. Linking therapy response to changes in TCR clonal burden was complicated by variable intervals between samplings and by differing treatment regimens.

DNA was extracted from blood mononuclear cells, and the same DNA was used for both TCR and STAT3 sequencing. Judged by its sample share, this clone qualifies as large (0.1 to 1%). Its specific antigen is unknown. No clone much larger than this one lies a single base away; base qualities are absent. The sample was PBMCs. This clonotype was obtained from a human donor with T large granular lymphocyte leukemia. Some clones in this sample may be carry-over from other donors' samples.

The DNA sequence is TGTGCCAGCAGCGTAGATAAAGCGATTAGCACAGATACGCAGTATTTT. The encoded protein is CASSVDKAISTDTQYF. Recombination linked TRBV9 to TRBJ2-3; no D gene is confidently identified. V sheds 0 bases and J sheds 0 bases, leaving 11 bases between their ends. Including cysteine and phenylalanine, the CDR3 has 16 amino acids. Just CDR3 DNA is preserved here, 48 bases in frame from base 1. The germline V gene encodes CDR1 SGDLS and CDR2 YYNGEE.